This T cell receptor beta chain came from a study of shared clonotypes between healthy human individuals. Libraries were prepared by immunoSEQ multiplex PCR; TCRdb keeps only in-frame clonotypes and omits some of them. The table has around 940,000 clones, 60% to 85% seen once. Study-wide results and caveats: An effect of sequencing depth on clonotype sharing among donors was expected.

Note on this clone: Its specificity is unknown.

Material for sequencing was memory CD4+ T cells sorted from blood. The subset: CD45RA-negative fraction. The TCR comes from a man aged 18-30 years in good health.

The CDR3 coding sequence is TGCGCCAGCAGCCTGGACAGCCTCACAGATACGCAGTATTTT. Amino acid sequence: CASSLDSLTDTQYF. This chain uses TRBV5-1 with TRBJ2-3; D possibly corresponds to TRBD1 (6 bases). Germline V CDR1 and CDR2: SGHRS, YFSETQ. CDR3 length: 14 amino acids. Trimming shortened V by 4 bases and J by 2 bases, and 11 bases separated the two germline ends.